This record covers a single T cell receptor beta chain. The sample is drawn from a study of T cells after yellow fever vaccination. TCRdb passed the 5' RACE reads through MiXCR, listing each CDR3 protein once. The repertoire consists of 200,000 to 250,000 distinct CDR3 sequences, with about 3% occurring once and the leading ten covering under 3.5%. The V gene lost 7 bases and the J gene lost 8 bases, with 15 bases spanning the gap. The CDR3 contains 12 residues. Germline V gene data show CDR1 as SNHLY and CDR2 as FYNNEI. The starting material was CD4+ T cells sorted from PBMCs, obtained 10 days after the yellow fever booster vaccination. The J gene is TRBJ2-7, the V gene TRBV2, with TRBD1 as a possible D gene (6 bases). The clonotype was recovered from a man between 18 and 35 years old who received the YFV17D yellow fever vaccine. CDR3 sequence: CASTGQPYKQYF. The CDR3 coding sequence is TGTGCCAGCACCGGACAGCCATATAAGCAGTACTTC.